This T cell receptor (beta chain) is from a study of beta chain features in type 1 diabetes. Overall study findings and caveats: It was not settled here whether HLA type affects TCRB rearrangement. In comparison with healthy donors, patients had naive, central memory and Treg TCRB repertoires that appeared more similar.

This CDR3 comprises 14 residues. Germline V CDR1 and CDR2: LNHNV, YYDKDF (reference sequence). Deletions cut 6 bases from V and 3 bases from J, with 12 bases between. Roughly 110 mL of blood, on average, came from one heparinised draw per donor. The authors reverse transcribed all of the isolated RNA, so sequencing captured expressed TCRB transcripts. Clones were read by immunoSEQ multiplex PCR, and TCRdb kept only the in-frame ones, dropping some. The sample contains about 320,000 clones, 11% to 15% of which appear only once. In the case of this clone: The antigen is undetermined.

The sequence was obtained from a man aged 30-40 years in good health. V and J are TRBV15 and TRBJ1-5; maybe TRBD1 (6 bases). The sequencing input was central memory CD4+ T cells from blood. This CDR3 is CATRSPGANQPQHF. CDR3 nucleotide sequence: TGTGCCACCAGGAGTCCAGGGGCCAATCAGCCCCAGCATTTT.